This T cell receptor beta chain was obtained from a study of blood T cell repertoires in COVID-19. The CDR3 is 12 residues long. The V end lost 5 bases, the J end lost 5 bases, and 8 bases lay between the germline ends. Germline CDR1 MNHEY, CDR2 SVGEGT. Data came from immunoSEQ multiplex PCR; TCRdb stores just in-frame clones and leaves some out. The sample yields some 160,000 clones, about nine tenths seen once. The chain has TRBV6-2 or TRBV6-3 and TRBJ2-3, with unresolved D. This receptor was taken from an older woman with acute or convalescent COVID-19. Sample: peripheral blood. CDR3 protein: CASSLGRDTQYF. CDR3 nucleotides: TGTGCCAGCAGTCTGGGCAGAGATACGCAGTATTTT.